This T cell receptor (beta chain) was retrieved from a study of T-cell memory formation after mild COVID-19. Study results and limitations: A second wave of clones peaked on day 37, and their SARS-CoV-2 specificity went unconfirmed.

TCRdb reprocessed the 5' RACE reads via MiXCR and lists one record per CDR3 protein. The sample comprises about 400,000 distinct CDR3 sequences, more than 15% of which are singletons, and roughly 21% rests with the top ten. This clonotype has ten or more counts. Its cognate antigen is unknown. Germline CDR1 LGHNA, CDR2 YSLEER. With 4 bases removed from V and 7 bases from J, the gap between germline ends came to 13 bases. The CDR3 is 14 residues long. V usage is TRBV4-3 and J usage is TRBJ2-2; possible D gene TRBD2, 5 bases. This TCR was recovered from a man between 18 and 35 years old who had mild COVID-19 (a few samples of this study predate the infection). Cell type and time point are not known. The sequenced sample was PBMCs or a T cell subset sorted from them (not recorded which). As DNA, the CDR3 is TGCGCCAGCAGCCCCCTGCCCGGGAACGGGGAGCTGTTTTTT. It translates to CASSPLPGNGELFF.